This T cell receptor beta chain comes out of a study of T-cell memory formation after mild COVID-19. The CDR3 is made up of 14 amino acids. From germline, CDR1 is KGHSH and CDR2 LQKENI. V was shortened by 2 bases and J by 4 bases, with 11 bases between the two germline ends. TCRdb fed the 5' RACE reads into MiXCR, producing one record per CDR3 protein. The sample gives some 410,000 distinct CDR3 sequences, about 25% of which show up once; around 14% is in the top ten. The chain joins TRBV18 to TRBJ1-1; D call uncertain. The origin of this receptor is an adult woman who had mild COVID-19 (a few samples of this study predate the infection). Cell type and time point are not known. The sample consisted of PBMCs or a T cell subset sorted from them (not recorded which). The CDR3 loop reads CASSPREGSTEAFF. The DNA for the CDR3 is TGTGCCAGCTCACCAAGGGAGGGAAGCACTGAAGCTTTCTTT.